This T cell receptor (beta chain) was observed in a study of blood T cell repertoires in COVID-19. V shed 0 bases and J shed 4 bases, with 7 bases lying between them. CDR3 length equals 14 residues. Germline V CDR1 and CDR2: MNHEY, SVGAGI. Assay: immunoSEQ multiplex PCR; the TCRdb copy retains only in-frame clones and omits some. In the table there are roughly 200,000 clones, roughly 85% of which are singletons. Each participant's cohort was designated according to participant-reported clinical history. The sequencing sample was made of PBMCs or T cells enriched from blood (not recorded which). The clonotype comes from a woman aged 35 to 49 with acute COVID-19. The chain combines TRBV6-5 with TRBJ1-3; D uncertain. The CDR3 protein is CASSYSRVGNTIYF. Written as DNA, the CDR3 is TGTGCCAGCAGTTACTCTCGCGTAGGAAACACCATATATTTT.